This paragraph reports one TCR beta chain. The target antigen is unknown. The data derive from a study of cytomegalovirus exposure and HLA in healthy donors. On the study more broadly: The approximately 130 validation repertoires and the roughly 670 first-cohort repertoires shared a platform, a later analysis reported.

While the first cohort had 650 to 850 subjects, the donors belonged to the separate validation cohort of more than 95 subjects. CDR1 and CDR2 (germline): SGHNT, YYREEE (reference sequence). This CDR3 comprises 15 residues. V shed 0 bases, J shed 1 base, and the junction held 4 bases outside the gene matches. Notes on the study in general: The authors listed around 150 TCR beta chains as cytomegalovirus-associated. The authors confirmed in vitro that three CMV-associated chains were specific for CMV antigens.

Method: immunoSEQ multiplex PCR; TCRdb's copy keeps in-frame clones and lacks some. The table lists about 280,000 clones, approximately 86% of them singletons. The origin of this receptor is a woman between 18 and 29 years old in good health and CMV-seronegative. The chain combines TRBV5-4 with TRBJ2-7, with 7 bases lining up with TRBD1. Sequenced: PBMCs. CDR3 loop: CASSLDEGQSYEQYF. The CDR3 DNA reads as TGTGCCAGCAGCTTGGACGAGGGACAGTCCTACGAGCAGTACTTC.